The T cell receptor beta chain described here comes from a study of T cell repertoires in cytomegalovirus infection (dated by TCRdb to about 2019). A note on the overall study: The peptide stimulations were aimed at well-studied HLA-B-restricted epitopes as well as recently identified HLA-C-restricted CMV epitopes, whose presentation resists viral immunomodulation. Donor HLA type was relevant to the analysis, as public TCR beta signatures indicated carriage of CMV infection together with the matching HLA type.

In the case of this clonotype: The specificity of this receptor is unknown. A junction end diverges from the germline sequence, so it may reflect a read error.

What the study reported, not specific to this receptor: In both this cohort and an independent cohort of 350 to 400 donors, the cumulative frequency of public TCR beta family members distinguished carriers of CMV infection plus the relevant HLA type. In the ex vivo response, HLA-C-restricted CMV-specific TCR beta clonotypes were dominant, and in two of eight donors the single most frequent clonotype came from this HLA-C-restricted group.

The treatment or condition label of this sample denotes: in vitro stimulation with specific CMV peptide epitopes to enrich CMV-specific T cells. Inclusive of the bounding cysteine and phenylalanine, the CDR3 is 14 residues long. The DNA shown is the 42-base CDR3, in frame from base 1. CDR1 SGHTA and CDR2 FQGNSA were looked up in the germline V gene. The sequencer was an Illumina HiSeq 1500. TCRdb reworked the public reads: Q25 trimming with fastp, MiXCR clone assembly, productive beta chains retained. Entries are consolidated by CDR3 protein sequence, retaining the most common genes and DNA. The sample table lists about 570,000 distinct CDR3 sequences, roughly 42% of them with a count of one. The ten top clones hold around 48% of the sample.

Sample: cultured PBMCs, taken from culture after CMV antigen stimulation. The sequence was collected from a human donor in good health (CMV status not recorded). Some clones in this sample may be carry-over from other donors' samples. The chain uses TRBV7-2 and TRBJ2-2, with 7 bases matching TRBD1. The CDR3 sequence is CASSQGVNTGERFF. The DNA sequence reads TGTGCCAGCAGCCAGGGGGTCAACACCGGGGAGCGGTTTTTT.